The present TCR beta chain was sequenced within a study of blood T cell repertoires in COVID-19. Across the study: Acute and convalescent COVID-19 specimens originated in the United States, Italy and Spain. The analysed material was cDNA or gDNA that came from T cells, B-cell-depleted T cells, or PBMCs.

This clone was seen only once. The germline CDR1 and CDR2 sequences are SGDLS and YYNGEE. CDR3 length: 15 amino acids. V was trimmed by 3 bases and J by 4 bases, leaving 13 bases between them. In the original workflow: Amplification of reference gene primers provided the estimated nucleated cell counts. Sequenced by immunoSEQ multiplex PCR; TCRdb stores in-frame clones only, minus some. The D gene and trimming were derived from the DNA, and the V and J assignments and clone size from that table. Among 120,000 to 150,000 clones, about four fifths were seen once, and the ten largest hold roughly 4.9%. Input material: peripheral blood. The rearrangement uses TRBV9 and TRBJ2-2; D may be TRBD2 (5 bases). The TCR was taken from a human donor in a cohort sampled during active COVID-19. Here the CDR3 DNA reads TGTGCCAGCAGCGATAGTAGCGCAACCACCGGGGAGCTGTTTTTT. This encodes CASSDSSATTGELFF. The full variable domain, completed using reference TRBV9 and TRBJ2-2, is DSGVTQTPKHLITATGQRVTLRCSPRSGDLSVYWYQQSLDQGLQFLIQYYNGEERAKGNILERFSAQQFPDLHSELNLSSLELGDSALYFCASSDSSATTGELFFGEGSRLTVL.